The 14 T cell receptor beta chains below were found in one sample sequenced in a study of T cell responses to AZD1222 COVID-19 vaccine. The repertoire was sequenced with immunoSEQ multiplex PCR; TCRdb's copy has only in-frame clones and lacks some. The sample lists under 80,000 clones, approximately 88% occurring once. The starting material was peripheral blood, obtained on day 0 of AZD1222 vaccination. Receptors originate from an adult in good health.

The CDR3 reads CATQDWGDSNQPQHF. Written as DNA, the CDR3 is TGTGCCACCCAAGACTGGGGGGATAGCAATCAGCCCCAGCATTTT. The rearrangement joins TRBV10-3 to TRBJ1-5, with D tentatively TRBD1 (5 bases). The V end lost 10 bases, the J end lost 0 bases, and 16 bases lay between the germline ends. In germline, CDR1 is ENHRY, CDR2 SYGVKD. The CDR3 totals 15 residues.

This chain connects TRBV7-2 to TRBJ2-3; tentatively, D is TRBD1 or TRBD2 (5 bases each). The CDR3 runs 14 residues. V lost 10 bases, J lost 1 base, and 15 bases lay in between. The germline V gene encodes CDR1 SGHTA and CDR2 FQGNSA. The DNA for the CDR3 is TGTGCCACCTCATTGGGGGTCCGCACAGATACGCAGTATTTT. Its translation is CATSLGVRTDTQYF.

The V gene is TRBV12-3 or TRBV12-4, the J gene TRBJ2-3; unclear D gene. V lost 6 bases and J 0 bases, leaving 7 bases between the germline ends. This CDR3 spans 13 amino acids. The CDR3 protein is CASSLDSTDTQYF. Here the CDR3 DNA reads TGTGCCAGCAGCCTCGACAGCACAGATACGCAGTATTTT.

DNA of the CDR3: TGCGCCAGCGGAGCCTTAGCGGGAGTTAACTACGAGCAGTACTTC. This sequence encodes CASGALAGVNYEQYF. The J gene is TRBJ2-7, the V gene TRBV10-2; the match to TRBD2 covers 9 bases. This CDR3 spans 15 amino acids. V lost 8 bases, J lost 3 bases, and 11 bases stayed unmatched. Germline V lookup: CDR1 WSHSY, CDR2 SAAADI.

This clone was recorded once. This CDR3 is CASSLEGSRNTGELFF. CDR3 in DNA: TGCGCCAGCAGCTTGGAGGGCAGTAGGAACACCGGGGAGCTGTTTTTT. The chain employs TRBV5-1 and TRBJ2-2; no definite D call. Trimming pared 0 bases from V and 1 base from J, leaving 10 bases between. CDR3 length: 16 amino acids. Germline CDR1 reads SGHRS; CDR2 reads YFSETQ.

The chain links TRBV9 to TRBJ1-2; 7 bases align to TRBD1. This CDR3 contains 16 residues. Germline V gene data show CDR1 as SGDLS and CDR2 as YYNGEE. J was trimmed by 2 bases and V by 0 bases; bases with no gene match: 7. Here the CDR3 DNA reads TGTGCCAGCAGCGTAGGTGGGACAGAAAACAACTATGGCTACACCTTC. As protein: CASSVGGTENNYGYTF.

The rearrangement links TRBV12-3 or TRBV12-4 to TRBJ2-5; maybe TRBD2 (5 bases). The CDR3 has 13 residues. V was shortened by 1 base and J by 2 bases, with 5 bases between the two germline ends. CDR3 protein: CASSLGEQETQYF. CDR3 bases: TGTGCCAGCAGTTTAGGGGAGCAAGAGACCCAGTACTTC.

The rearrangement uses TRBV7-9 and TRBJ2-1; possibly TRBD2 for D (6 bases). The CDR3 length is 13 residues. Trimming shortened V by 6 bases and J by 7 bases, and 13 bases separated the two germline ends. Germline CDR1 and CDR2: SEHNR and FQNEAQ (reference sequence). The CDR3 nucleotides read TGTGCCAGCAGGGATAGCGGAGGTAATGAGCAGTTCTTC. It yields the protein CASRDSGGNEQFF.

V and J are TRBV28 and TRBJ2-3; 8 bases are a match to TRBD2. The CDR3 runs to 15 residues. V trimming: 3 bases; J trimming: 6 bases; junction bases outside the gene matches: 8. Germline V gene sequence: CDR1 MDHEN, CDR2 SYDVKM. The DNA for the CDR3 is TGTGCCAGCAGTTTCCAGCGGGGGACCGTTGATACGCAGTATTTT. Its protein product is CASSFQRGTVDTQYF.

The genes are TRBV28 and TRBJ2-7; 7 nucleotides line up with TRBD1. Per germline, CDR1 MDHEN and CDR2 SYDVKM. V trimming: 8 bases; J trimming: 5 bases; junction bases outside the gene matches: 6. The CDR3 contains 12 residues. DNA of the CDR3: TGTGCCAGCGTCGGAGACAGGGACGAGCAGTACTTC. Protein: CASVGDRDEQYF.

The chain is built from TRBV30 and TRBJ1-1; maybe TRBD1 (6 bases). Trimming removed 0 bases from V and 5 bases from J, with 16 bases in between. The CDR3 runs to 15 residues. Germline lookup yields CDR1 GTSNPN and CDR2 SVGIG (reference sequence). The CDR3, as DNA: TGTGCCTGGAGTGTACAGTTGGGCAGGGGAACTGAAGCTTTCTTT. Protein sequence: CAWSVQLGRGTEAFF.

The chain recombines TRBV30 with TRBJ1-2; D is possibly TRBD1 (5 bases). The CDR3 spans 12 residues. Germline CDR1 GTSNPN, CDR2 SVGIG (reference sequence). Deletions cut 7 bases from V and 4 bases from J, with 13 bases between. The CDR3 spells CALSGTVYGYTF. Here the CDR3 DNA reads TGTGCCTTATCCGGGACCGTCTATGGCTACACCTTC.

This rearrangement joins TRBV5-1 to TRBJ2-3; D is possibly TRBD1 (6 bases). Germline V gives CDR1 SGHRS, CDR2 YFSETQ. This CDR3 has 15 residues. Trimming removed 0 bases from V and 0 bases from J, with 8 bases in between. Here the CDR3 reads CASSLDRASTDTQYF. In DNA form, the CDR3 reads TGCGCCAGCAGCTTGGACAGGGCAAGCACAGATACGCAGTATTTT.

The chain is built from TRBV3-1 (or the pseudogene TRBV3-2) and TRBJ2-7; maybe TRBD2 (6 bases). This CDR3 spans 14 amino acids. CDR1 is LGHDT, CDR2 YNNKEL, per germline (reference sequence). The V end was cut by 1 base, the J end by 2 bases, with 9 bases between. CDR3 in DNA: TGTGCCAGCAGCCAAGGCGGGGTCCCCTACGAGCAGTACTTC. The encoded protein is CASSQGGVPYEQYF.